The 16 T cell receptor beta chains given below trace back to one sample, sequenced in a study of beta chain features in type 1 diabetes. The authors reverse transcribed all of the isolated RNA, so sequencing captured expressed TCRB transcripts. Data came from immunoSEQ multiplex PCR; TCRdb stores just in-frame clones and leaves some out. The sample shows 350,000 to 450,000 clones, roughly 15% of them seen only once. Sequencing was done on a sample of naive CD4+ T cells from blood. The receptors were sampled from a woman younger than 35 in good health.

The V call is TRBV6-5, the J call TRBJ2-1; D gene unclear. Germline V CDR1 and CDR2: MNHEY, SVGAGI. The V end was cut by 8 bases, the J end by 0 bases, with 5 bases between. This CDR3 region has 12 residues. CDR3 sequence (DNA): TGTGCCAGCCGGAGCTCCTACAATGAGCAGTTCTTC. Translating it yields CASRSSYNEQFF.

The chain employs TRBV7-2 and TRBJ2-1; 9 nucleotides match TRBD1. V trimming: 2 bases; J trimming: 6 bases; junction bases outside the gene matches: 11. Germline values: CDR1 SGHTA, CDR2 FQGNSA. This CDR3 is built from 17 residues. CDR3 bases: TGTGCCAGCAGCTTATCATCCGGGACAGGGCGTCGCAATGAGCAGTTCTTC. It specifies CASSLSSGTGRRNEQFF.

This clone has more than one count but fewer than ten. V gene TRBV2 combines with J gene TRBJ2-7; the D is unclear. Trimming removed 7 bases from V and 3 bases from J, with 10 bases in between. CDR1 and CDR2 from the germline V gene are SNHLY and FYNNEI. The CDR3 spans 12 residues. CDR3 protein: CASTGRNYEQYF. For the CDR3, the DNA is TGTGCCAGCACGGGTAGGAACTACGAGCAGTACTTC.

The chain links TRBV28 to TRBJ1-5; possible D gene TRBD1, 6 bases. This CDR3 spans 16 amino acids. The ends were cut back, 3 bases at V and 1 base at J, with 13 bases in the middle. From germline, CDR1 is MDHEN and CDR2 SYDVKM. CDR3 nucleotide sequence: TGTGCCAGCAGTTTGGCCAGGGGATCCAGCAATCAGCCCCAGCATTTT. Translation: CASSLARGSSNQPQHF. The full variable domain, with the rest looked up from reference TRBV28 and TRBJ1-5, is DVKVTQSSRYLVKRTGEKVFLECVQDMDHENMFWYRQDPGLGLRLIYFSYDVKMKEKGDIPEGYSVSREKKERFSLILESASTNQTSMYLCASSLARGSSNQPQHFGDGTRLSIL.

The rearrangement joins TRBV7-9 to TRBJ1-1; the D is unclear. Trimming shortened V by 5 bases and J by 4 bases, and 14 bases separated the two germline ends. Germline loops: CDR1 SEHNR, CDR2 FQNEAQ (reference sequence). The length of the CDR3 is 14 residues. DNA for the CDR3: TGTGCCAGCAGCCCCGGGAAGCCGGGCACTGAAGCTTTCTTT. Protein: CASSPGKPGTEAFF.

The chain links TRBV28 to TRBJ2-3, with 11 bases lining up with TRBD2. J was trimmed by 6 bases and V by 10 bases; bases with no gene match: 3. The CDR3 is 12 amino acids. Germline CDR1 reads MDHEN; CDR2 reads SYDVKM. The CDR3 region is CATGTSGDTQYF. DNA of the CDR3: TGTGCCACCGGGACTAGCGGTGATACGCAGTATTTT.

This clone was detected a few times. The chain couples TRBV11-3 to TRBJ1-1; D is undetermined. Trimming took off 5 bases at V and 3 bases at J, with 13 bases between the two ends. Per the germline V gene, CDR1 is SGHNT and CDR2 is YENEEA. The CDR3 contains 14 residues. The CDR3 is CASSPGRTHTEAFF. In DNA, the CDR3 is TGTGCCAGCAGCCCTGGCAGAACACACACTGAAGCTTTCTTT.

The chain links TRBV18 to TRBJ2-1; 9 bases align to TRBD1. The length of the CDR3 is 14 residues. V gave up 3 bases and J gave up 9 bases; unmatched junction bases: 6. Germline CDR1 reads KGHSH; CDR2 reads LQKENI. As DNA, the CDR3 is TGTGCCAGCTCACCGTGGGACAGGGCTGGTGAGCAGTTCTTC. Amino acid sequence: CASSPWDRAGEQFF.

About this clone: One end of the junction varies from germline; a read error may be responsible. The chain joins TRBV15 to TRBJ1-1; D perhaps matches TRBD1 (6 bases). The CDR3 consists of 12 residues. CDR1 is LNHNV and CDR2 is YYDKDF in the germline V gene (reference sequence). In DNA form, the CDR3 reads TGTGCCACCAGCAGACGGGACACCGAAGCTTTCTTT. Protein product: CATSRRDTEAFF.

This clone was counted between two and nine times. The chain recombines TRBV7-2 with TRBJ2-1; possibly TRBD1 for D (5 bases). V shed 5 bases and J shed 3 bases, with 11 bases lying between them. The CDR3 contains 14 residues. CDR1 and CDR2 from the germline V gene are SGHTA and FQGNSA. CDR3 bases: TGTGCCAGCAGCAAAGGGGCCGGCTACAATGAGCAGTTCTTC. Translated: CASSKGAGYNEQFF. Using reference TRBV7-2 and TRBJ2-1 for the parts outside the CDR3, the full variable domain is GAGVSQSPSNKVTEKGKDVELRCDPISGHTALYWYRQSLGQGLEFLIYFQGNSAPDKSGLPSDRFSAERTGGSVSTLTIQRTQQEDSAVYLCASSKGAGYNEQFFGPGTRLTVL.

This rearrangement joins TRBV7-2 to TRBJ2-7; D is undetermined. V lost 5 bases to trimming and J lost 12 bases, with 20 bases between them. The CDR3 is 13 residues long. Germline loops: CDR1 SGHTA, CDR2 FQGNSA. The DNA for the CDR3 is TGTGCCAGCAGCCAGCGCCTCTCCCAAAGGCCGTACTTC. This codes for CASSQRLSQRPYF.

This chain connects TRBV6-5 to TRBJ2-3; the D gene is possibly TRBD2 (6 bases). The CDR3 loop spans 15 amino acids. The V gene's germline CDR1 is MNHEY and CDR2 SVGAGI. Trimming pared 5 bases from V and 2 bases from J, leaving 14 bases between. CDR3 sequence (DNA): TGTGCCAGCAGTCCCGGGACTCTTTACACAGATACGCAGTATTTT. As protein: CASSPGTLYTDTQYF.

This clone was seen more than once but under ten times. The chain is built from TRBV28 and TRBJ1-2; D gene unclear. The length of the CDR3 is 13 residues. Germline-derived CDR1 and CDR2 are MDHEN and SYDVKM. Trimming removed 2 bases at V and 5 bases at J, with 9 bases between. CDR3 sequence reads: CASSLELPYGYTF. DNA for the CDR3: TGTGCCAGCAGTTTAGAACTTCCGTATGGCTACACCTTC.

The rearrangement uses TRBV6-4 and TRBJ2-6; D remains unclear. V shed 5 bases and J shed 0 bases, with 5 bases lying between them. Germline CDR1 MRHNA, CDR2 SNTAGT. The CDR3 loop spans 14 amino acids. The CDR3 region has the DNA TGTGCCAGCAGTACAGTCTCTGGGGCCAACGTCCTGACTTTC. Its protein is CASSTVSGANVLTF.

This clone was detected only a few times. V gene TRBV7-8 combines with J gene TRBJ1-5; D unclear. Germline V CDR1 and CDR2: SGHVS, FQNEAQ. The V end lost 2 bases, the J end lost 3 bases, and 5 bases lay between the germline ends. There are 13 residues in the CDR3. The CDR3 is CASSLYYNQPQHF. The DNA for the CDR3 is TGTGCCAGCAGCTTATATTACAATCAGCCCCAGCATTTT. Using reference TRBV7-8 and TRBJ1-5 for the parts outside the CDR3, the full variable domain is GAGVSQSPRYKVAKRGQDVALRCDPISGHVSLFWYQQALGQGPEFLTYFQNEAQLDKSGLPSDRFFAERPEGSVSTLKIQRTQQEDSAVYLCASSLYYNQPQHFGDGTRLSIL.

This clone appeared a few times. For the CDR3, the DNA is TGTGCCACCAGCACACGGACAGGGTTCAGTGAGCAGTTCTTC. It encodes CATSTRTGFSEQFF. The chain joins TRBV15 to TRBJ2-1, with TRBD1 matching 8 bases. This CDR3 region has 14 residues. CDR1 and CDR2 from the germline V gene are LNHNV and YYDKDF (reference sequence). V gave up 4 bases and J gave up 9 bases; unmatched junction bases: 8. Combining the CDR3 with reference TRBV15 and TRBJ2-1 gives the whole variable domain DAMVIQNPRYQVTQFGKPVTLSCSQTLNHNVMYWYQQKSSQAPKLLFHYYDKDFNNEADTPDNFQSRRPNTSFCFLDIRSPGLGDTAMYLCATSTRTGFSEQFFGPGTRLTVL.